The subject of this entry is one T cell receptor (beta chain). This clone's antigen is unknown. Base-call qualities are not available, and no considerably larger clone is one nucleotide away. The sample originates from a study of T cell responses to AZD1222 COVID-19 vaccine (dated by TCRdb to the early 2020s). Concerning the study at large: AZD1222 recipients whose second dose came at about 4 weeks and those whose second dose came at about 12 weeks were combined into one group, since spike-specific TCR depth and breadth did not differ between the two schedules. TCR sequencing was performed for 230 to 250 trial participants, of whom 200 to 220 were given two doses of AZD1222 and some 26 were given two doses of MenACWY control vaccine. Enrollment into the trials was organized by age into subgroups of 18-55, 56-69 and 70-plus years, and those subgroups contained around 150, 28 and 57 TCR-sequenced participants, respectively.

The CDR3 regions of human TCRbeta chains were analyzed by immunosequencing. The source study handled its data this way. TCRs in the repertoires were matched against a reference library of SARS-CoV-2-specific TCRs that had been generated with the MIRA antigen-specificity platform. Breadth was defined as the fraction of unique TCRs that were SARS-CoV-2-associated, and depth was defined as the fraction of total T cells that were SARS-CoV-2-associated. Each spike-specific TCR was assigned to its reactive spike region and to a CD4 or CD8 class using the MIRA data. Log10-transformed breadth and depth values were compared by one-way ANOVA with Sidak's multiple comparisons tests. TCRdb re-hosts the immuneACCESS table, in-frame sequences only. Its copies lack some clones; in the studies checked, an unresolved V gene accounts for under half of them, and the cause for the rest is not known. That table supplies the V and J calls and clone size; D and trimming were determined from the DNA. For this sample there are about 120,000 clones; 89% appear just once. The ten largest account for about 1.6% of the sample.

Spanning cysteine to phenylalanine, the CDR3 consists of 20 amino acids. Solely the CDR3 DNA is kept, with 60 bases framed from the first base. CDR1 and CDR2, looked up from the germline V gene (reference sequence), are LNHDA and SQIVND. The germline V and J ends show losses of 3 bases and 6 bases respectively, and no gene match explains 21 bases of the junction. The time point label here, explained by the study, means: baseline before first vaccination. Samples from vaccinated people were obtained from the UK trials COV001 and COV002, which included a single-blind randomized controlled phase 2/3 trial of AZD1222 (ChAdOx1 nCoV-19) in healthy adults. Trial participant PBMC samples were collected at day 0 and day 28 after the second dose for TCRbeta chain sequencing. Study-level results and caveats: Conclusions about previously exposed vaccinees are limited, since just six AZD1222 recipients were seropositive for SARS-CoV-2 at baseline. No day 14 peak-response samples were available, so repertoires were characterized only after the peak T cell response. After two AZD1222 doses, spike-specific TCR breadth and depth were significantly higher than at day 0 and than in MenACWY recipients. In the small 56-69-year group, the increase in depth fell short of significance, most likely because of low power. The vaccine-associated CD4 TCRs covered the entire spike protein, and the dominant responses fell in regions 160-218 and 743-854. Participants were mostly white British, with more females than males. The authors suggested clonal diversity may have been underestimated. Epitopes outside the regions mutated in the B.1.351 and B.1.1.7 variants were reportedly recognized by nearly half of the unique spike-specific TCRs.

This sequence originates from an adult in good health. Here the chain combines TRBV19 and TRBJ2-1; 9 central nucleotides agree with TRBD2. The source was peripheral blood, collected on day 0 of AZD1222 vaccination. The CDR3 protein sequence reads: CASSMRETGLPGLAVNEQFF. The DNA reads as follows: TGTGCCAGTAGTATGAGAGAGACAGGGCTACCGGGACTAGCTGTCAATGAGCAGTTCTTC. Reference TRBV19 and TRBJ2-1 genes cover what lies past the CDR3, so the full variable domain is DGGITQSPKYLFRKEGQNVTLSCEQNLNHDAMYWYRQDPGQGLRLIYYSQIVNDFQKGDIAEGYSVSREKKESFPLTVTSAQKNPTAFYLCASSMRETGLPGLAVNEQFFGPGTRLTVL.